These T cell receptor beta chains were read from a single sample in a study of T cells in Graves' hyperthyroidism and ophthalmopathy. Each CDR3 protein gets one entry after TCRdb re-called the multiplex PCR reads with MiXCR. The data show under 350,000 distinct CDR3 sequences, approximately 15% seen once. The sample taken for sequencing was blood. These receptors came from an older woman with Graves' ophthalmopathy. CDR3s include the opening cysteine and the closing phenylalanine or tryptophan. A D gene is named only where the DNA matches it firmly. Clone size, where shown, is once, few, many, or a class for clones that have expanded.

clone_size	v_call	j_call	d_call	cdr3_aa	cdr3_nt
many	TRBV5-1	TRBJ1-6	TRBD1	CASSPGGSSYNSPLHF	TGCGCCAGCAGCCCAGGGGGGAGCTCCTATAATTCACCCCTCCACTTT
many	TRBV12-3/TRBV12-4	TRBJ1-2	.	CASSLRRVGQTNYGYTF	TGTGCCAGCAGTTTAAGGAGAGTGGGACAAACTAACTATGGCTACACCTTC
many	TRBV6-6	TRBJ1-1	.	CASSYTGRAYTEAFF	TGTGCCAGCAGTTACACAGGGAGGGCTTACACTGAAGCTTTCTTT
.	TRBV5-1	TRBJ2-3	TRBD1	CASSLDRGRFNTQYF	TGCGCCAGCAGCTTGGACAGGGGGCGGTTTAATACGCAGTATTTT
many	TRBV6-1	TRBJ2-7	TRBD1	CASSFLGTGGYEQYF	TGTGCCAGCAGTTTCCTCGGGACAGGGGGCTACGAGCAGTACTTC
few	TRBV18	TRBJ2-3	.	CASSRSPSGTDTQYF	TGTGCCAGCTCACGTTCCCCTAGCGGCACAGATACGCAGTATTTT
.	TRBV29-1	TRBJ2-1	.	CSITLWFGRAQFF	TGCAGCATTACACTGTGGTTTGGTCGCGCGCAGTTCTTC
many	TRBV28	TRBJ2-4	.	CASSRDGAKNIQYF	TGTGCCAGCAGTCGGGACGGAGCCAAAAACATTCAGTACTTC
.	TRBV5-4	TRBJ2-5	TRBD2	CASSRGASGQETQYF	TGTGCCAGCAGTAGAGGGGCTAGCGGACAAGAGACCCAGTACTTC
many	TRBV27	TRBJ2-7	.	CASSLFGLSYEQYF	TGTGCCAGCAGTTTATTCGGGCTCTCCTACGAGCAGTACTTC
.	TRBV20-1	TRBJ1-5	.	CSARDDTKGAGDQPQHF	TGCAGTGCTAGAGATGATACGAAAGGCGCGGGAGATCAGCCCCAGCATTTT
few	TRBV6-6	TRBJ1-2	.	CASSYFRLFFPKTYGYTF	TGTGCCAGCAGTTACTTTCGGCTTTTTTTCCCGAAAACCTATGGCTACACCTTC
few	TRBV7-2	TRBJ2-5	.	CASSALFQETQYF	TGTGCCAGCAGCGCCTTGTTCCAAGAGACCCAGTACTTC
many	TRBV6-1	TRBJ1-1	.	CASSLILGTEAFF	TGTGCCAGCAGTTTAATCCTCGGAACCGAAGCTTTCTTT
.	TRBV10-3	TRBJ2-5	.	CAISDSGRREYF	TGTGCCATCAGTGATTCAGGTCGTAGGGAATACTTC
few	TRBV25-1	TRBJ2-5	TRBD1	CASSLGTAYQETQYF	TGTGCCAGCAGTCTTGGGACAGCGTACCAAGAGACCCAGTACTTC
many	TRBV6-5	TRBJ1-1	.	CASSYSFSAGRTPMNTEAFF	TGTGCCAGCAGTTACAGTTTCTCGGCAGGTCGCACCCCCATGAACACTGAAGCTTTCTTT
many	TRBV5-8	TRBJ2-3	TRBD2	CASSWSRTSGGTDTQYF	TGTGCCAGCAGCTGGTCACGGACTAGCGGGGGGACAGATACGCAGTATTTT
many	TRBV7-3	TRBJ2-1	TRBD1	CASSGDRGSYNEQFF	TGTGCCAGCAGCGGGGACAGGGGCTCCTACAATGAGCAGTTCTTC
many	TRBV20-1	TRBJ2-5	.	CSAMVNQETQYF	TGCAGTGCTATGGTCAACCAAGAGACCCAGTACTTC
many	TRBV10-1	TRBJ1-1	.	CASSRGGPNTEAFF	TGCGCCAGCAGTCGAGGGGGTCCGAACACTGAAGCTTTCTTT
.	TRBV5-1	TRBJ2-3	.	CASSLVQGSLSTDTQYF	TGCGCCAGCAGCTTGGTACAGGGTAGTTTAAGCACAGATACGCAGTATTTT
many	TRBV20-1	TRBJ1-1	.	CSARGGLSLNTEAFF	TGCAGTGCTAGAGGAGGGTTGAGCCTGAACACTGAAGCTTTCTTT
many	TRBV11-3	TRBJ1-1	TRBD1	CASSLEATGGLDTEAFF	TGTGCCAGCAGCTTAGAAGCAACAGGGGGTCTGGACACTGAAGCTTTCTTT
.	TRBV28	TRBJ2-1	.	CASSLGGSSRAEQFF	TGTGCCAGCAGTTTAGGGGGATCGTCTAGGGCTGAGCAGTTCTTC
few	TRBV11-2	TRBJ1-5	.	CASSYDSGFGNQPQHF	TGTGCCAGCAGCTATGACAGCGGTTTCGGAAATCAGCCCCAGCATTTT
many	TRBV10-3	TRBJ2-3	TRBD2	CAISGSSGISTDTQYF	TGTGCCATCAGTGGTTCGAGCGGGATCAGCACAGATACGCAGTATTTT
few	TRBV7-6	TRBJ2-1	.	CASSLGSRPYEQFF	TGTGCCAGCAGCTTAGGTTCCAGGCCCTATGAGCAGTTCTTC
.	TRBV20-1	TRBJ1-5	TRBD1	CSAAGTGGAQPQHF	TGCAGTGCGGCCGGGACAGGGGGCGCGCAGCCCCAGCATTTT
.	TRBV20-1	TRBJ2-7	TRBD2	CSARSVAGALYF	TGCAGTGCTAGATCTGTAGCGGGAGCGCTGTACTTC
many	TRBV6-1	TRBJ1-2	TRBD1	CASRLKRDSPTYGYTF	TGTGCCAGCAGGCTGAAACGGGACAGTCCCACCTATGGCTACACCTTC
many	TRBV20-1	TRBJ1-2	.	CSAGGRNYGYTF	TGCAGTGCTGGGGGGAGGAACTATGGCTACACCTTC
many	TRBV28	TRBJ2-7	TRBD1	CASSLRDSSYEQYF	TGTGCCAGCAGCCTCCGGGACAGTTCCTACGAGCAGTACTTC
many	TRBV20-1	TRBJ2-7	TRBD1	CSAPLRRTGGSYEQYF	TGCAGTGCTCCCCTCAGGAGGACAGGGGGCTCCTACGAGCAGTACTTC
many	TRBV6-1	TRBJ2-7	.	CASSSQVFYEQYF	TGTGCCAGCAGTTCACAGGTTTTCTACGAGCAGTACTTC
many	TRBV7-2	TRBJ2-7	.	CASSLVGQGASYEQYF	TGTGCCAGCAGCTTAGTCGGGCAGGGCGCCTCCTACGAGCAGTACTTC
once	TRBV20-1	TRBJ1-1	.	CSTTARGDTEAFF	TGCAGTACGACGGCCCGGGGTGACACTGAAGCTTTCTTT
many	TRBV2	TRBJ2-1	.	CASRDSGEGPRDEQFF	TGTGCCAGCAGAGATTCAGGGGAAGGACCCCGGGATGAGCAGTTCTTC
.	TRBV6-1	TRBJ1-6	.	CASSGPGLFNSPLHF	TGTGCCAGCAGTGGCCCAGGGTTATTCAATTCACCCCTCCACTTT
few	TRBV30	TRBJ1-1	.	CAWSVTVGTEAFF	TGTGCCTGGAGTGTTACAGTCGGCACTGAAGCTTTCTTT
few	TRBV20-1	TRBJ1-1	.	CSAFDKTGWTEAFF	TGCAGTGCTTTTGACAAAACAGGCTGGACTGAAGCTTTCTTT
few	TRBV4-2	TRBJ2-5	.	CASSQLGGETQYF	TGTGCCAGCAGCCAACTTGGAGGAGAGACCCAGTACTTC
.	TRBV30	TRBJ2-5	.	CAWSPGWAGGTQYF	TGTGCCTGGAGTCCCGGCTGGGCCGGGGGGACCCAGTACTTC
.	TRBV20-1	TRBJ2-2	.	CSASSGANTGELFF	TGCAGTGCTAGCTCGGGGGCGAACACCGGGGAGCTGTTTTTT
many	TRBV7-9	TRBJ1-2	.	CASRTAVEGGVGYTF	TGTGCCAGCAGAACGGCCGTTGAGGGCGGGGTTGGCTACACCTTC
many	TRBV7-2	TRBJ1-5	.	CASSPTGQPQHF	TGTGCCAGCAGCCCTACCGGACAGCCCCAGCATTTT
many	TRBV5-1	TRBJ1-2	TRBD1	CASSVGQRLSYTNYGYTF	TGCGCCAGCAGCGTGGGACAGAGACTCTCATACACTAACTATGGCTACACCTTC
many	TRBV5-8	TRBJ1-1	.	CASSWGGPLSEAFF	TGTGCCAGCAGCTGGGGAGGACCGTTATCTGAAGCTTTCTTT
.	TRBV20-1	TRBJ2-1	.	CSASSIGGMNEQFF	TGCAGTGCTAGTAGTATCGGCGGGATGAATGAGCAGTTCTTC
many	TRBV30	TRBJ2-7	.	CAWSRDGSYEQYF	TGTGCCTGGAGTCGGGACGGGAGCTACGAGCAGTACTTC
few	TRBV5-1	TRBJ1-2	TRBD1	CASSLMGDSYGYTF	TGCGCCAGCAGCTTGATGGGGGACAGCTATGGCTACACCTTC
.	TRBV5-1	TRBJ2-1	TRBD2	CASSLSSGGALSSYNKQFF	TGCGCCAGCAGCTTGAGCAGCGGGGGAGCTTTGAGCTCCTACAATAAGCAGTTCTTC
.	TRBV19	TRBJ1-5	.	CASSPPAGQPQHF	TGTGCCAGTAGTCCCCCCGCGGGGCAGCCCCAGCATTTT
many	TRBV7-6	TRBJ2-7	.	CASSSRSSESYEQYF	TGTGCCAGCAGCTCCAGAAGTAGTGAATCCTACGAGCAGTACTTC
.	TRBV6-1	TRBJ1-2	.	CASSEGPGYGYTF	TGTGCCAGCAGTGAGGGACCGGGCTATGGCTACACCTTC
many	TRBV7-2	TRBJ1-5	.	CASSPNLGPQHF	TGTGCCAGCAGCCCCAATCTGGGGCCCCAGCATTTT
.	TRBV20-1	TRBJ2-5	.	CSARGGGYQETQYF	TGCAGTGCTAGGGGTGGCGGATACCAAGAGACCCAGTACTTC
.	TRBV5-4	TRBJ2-1	TRBD2	CASSLGGGVAGDYEQFF	TGTGCCAGCAGCTTGGGAGGTGGAGTAGCGGGAGATTATGAGCAGTTCTTC